The sequence of this T cell receptor beta chain was determined in a study of cytomegalovirus exposure and HLA in healthy donors. Findings of the study overall: DRB1 showed the most TCR associations and HLA-C the fewest in a later analysis, as rates varied by HLA locus. As was reported, the classifier diagnosed cytomegalovirus status with high specificity and sensitivity. Cytomegalovirus association was listed for about 180 TCR beta chains.

With respect to this clone: What it recognizes is unknown.

The study ran its PCR with 60 Vbeta and 13 Jbeta primers. Method: immunoSEQ multiplex PCR; TCRdb's copy keeps in-frame clones and lacks some. The table includes around 120,000 clones, approximately 80% detected once. The germline V gene has CDR1 SEHNR and CDR2 FQNEAQ (reference sequence). There are 15 residues in the CDR3. V was cut by 3 bases and J by 1 base, with 12 bases left in between. The source is a man aged 45-60 years in good health and CMV-seronegative. Material for sequencing was PBMCs. This chain joins TRBV7-9 and TRBJ1-1, with a weak D call TRBD1 (5 bases). CDR3 in DNA: TGTGCCAGCAGCTTCAACAGGAATCCGAACACTGAAGCTTTCTTT. This gives the protein CASSFNRNPNTEAFF.